This T cell receptor beta chain was captured by sequencing in a study of pediatric ulcerative colitis. Study background: Disease was pancolitis in seven and left-sided in two, histology-confirmed.

Germline V CDR1 and CDR2: SEHNR, FQNEAQ (reference sequence). Trimming removed 5 bases at V and 7 bases at J, with 17 bases between. The CDR3 runs to 14 residues. The rectum was sampled with one to two pinch biopsies at colonoscopy. Sequencing depth was up to 500,000 reads per sample. Some clones are missing from TCRdb's copy, which holds only in-frame ones; the method was immunoSEQ multiplex PCR. This table has 15,000 to 20,000 clones, about three quarters appearing once. This TCR was recovered from a girl under 18 with moderate ulcerative colitis. Sequenced: gut tissue. The gene calls are TRBV7-9 and TRBJ1-1; a possible D gene is TRBD1 (6 bases). For the CDR3, the DNA is TGTGCCAGCAGCGCCCGCAGGGGATCAGGTGAAGCTTTCTTT. It translates to CASSARRGSGEAFF.